This T cell receptor beta chain comes out of a study of shared clonotypes between healthy human individuals. The CDR3 covers 17 residues. Germline V CDR1 and CDR2: SGHRS, YFSETQ. V was pared by 1 base and J by 5 bases, with 21 bases between. Sequencing used immunoSEQ multiplex PCR; TCRdb keeps in-frame clones, though not all of them. The table has fewer than 1.6 million clones, approximately 98.5% seen once; the top ten hold 0.36%. The clonotype comes from a man younger than 40 in good health. The sample taken for sequencing was naive CD4+ T cells sorted from blood. Subset denoted: CD45RA+ positively selected. The genes are TRBV5-1 and TRBJ2-5; perhaps TRBD2 as D (7 bases). This CDR3 reads CASSLFSGLLRGETQYF. The CDR3 DNA is TGCGCCAGCAGCTTGTTTAGCGGGCTCCTGAGGGGGGAGACCCAGTACTTC.